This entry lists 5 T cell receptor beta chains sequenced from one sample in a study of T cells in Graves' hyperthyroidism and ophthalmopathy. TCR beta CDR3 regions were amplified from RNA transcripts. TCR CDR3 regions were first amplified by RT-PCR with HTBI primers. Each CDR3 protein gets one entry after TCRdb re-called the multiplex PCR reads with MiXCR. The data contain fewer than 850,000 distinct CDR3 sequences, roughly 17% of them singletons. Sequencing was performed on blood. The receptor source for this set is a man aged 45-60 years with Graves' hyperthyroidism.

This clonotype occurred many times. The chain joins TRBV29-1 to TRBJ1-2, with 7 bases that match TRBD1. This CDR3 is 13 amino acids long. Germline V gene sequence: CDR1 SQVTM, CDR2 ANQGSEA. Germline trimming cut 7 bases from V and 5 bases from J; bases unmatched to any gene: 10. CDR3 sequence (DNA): TGCAGCGCAGGAGAAGACAGGGTATATGGCTACACCTTC. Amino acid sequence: CSAGEDRVYGYTF.

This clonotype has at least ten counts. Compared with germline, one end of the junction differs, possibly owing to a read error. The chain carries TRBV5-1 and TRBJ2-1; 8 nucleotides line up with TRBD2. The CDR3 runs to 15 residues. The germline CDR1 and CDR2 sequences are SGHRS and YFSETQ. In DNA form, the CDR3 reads TGTGCCAGCAGCTTAGCTAGCGGGCTCAACAATGAGCAGTTCTTC. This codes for CASSLASGLNNEQFF.

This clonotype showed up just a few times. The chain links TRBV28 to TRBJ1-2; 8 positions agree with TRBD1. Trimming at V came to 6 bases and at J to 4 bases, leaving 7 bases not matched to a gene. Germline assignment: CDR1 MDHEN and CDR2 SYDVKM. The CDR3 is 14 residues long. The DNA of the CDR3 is TGTGCCAGCAGGACGACAGGGGATGGCTATGGCTACACCTTC. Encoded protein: CASRTTGDGYGYTF.

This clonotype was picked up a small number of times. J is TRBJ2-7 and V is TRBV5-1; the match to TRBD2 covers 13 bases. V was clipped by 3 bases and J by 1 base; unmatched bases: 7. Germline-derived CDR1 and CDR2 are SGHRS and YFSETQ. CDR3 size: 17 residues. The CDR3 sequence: CASSSVPLAGGSYEQYF. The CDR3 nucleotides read TGCGCCAGCAGCTCGGTGCCACTAGCGGGAGGGTCCTACGAGCAGTACTTC.

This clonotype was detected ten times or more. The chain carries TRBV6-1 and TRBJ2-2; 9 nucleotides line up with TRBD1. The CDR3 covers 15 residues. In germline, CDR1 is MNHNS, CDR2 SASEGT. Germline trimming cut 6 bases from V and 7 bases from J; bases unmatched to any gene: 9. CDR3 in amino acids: CASRGPGTGIGELFF. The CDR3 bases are TGTGCCAGCAGAGGCCCCGGGACAGGGATCGGGGAGCTGTTTTTT.